This entry concerns a single T cell receptor beta chain. The clone's antigen remains unknown. No much larger clonotype is one base removed from it; base qualities were not supplied. CDR1 and CDR2 were assigned from the germline V gene as SGDLS and YYNGEE. The CDR3 sequence holds 16 residues, the cysteine and phenylalanine included. Only CDR3 DNA is held: 48 bases, read in frame from base 1. V and J are trimmed by 0 bases and 9 bases, and the gene matches miss 5 bases of the junction. The cohort was made up of 500 to 850 healthy bone marrow donors. At the time of sampling, all cohort members were nominally healthy, though unrecorded immune exposures were likely present. The donor was CMV seronegative and belonged to the group of over 300 seronegative cohort members. A peripheral blood sample was collected from each donor, and TCR beta sequencing was performed on peripheral blood mononuclear cells. The Qiagen DNeasy Blood Extraction Kit was used to extract genomic DNA from the blood cell samples.

This sample was taken from a study of cytomegalovirus exposure and HLA in healthy donors (dated by TCRdb to about 2017). A note on the overall study: An earlier analysis of several hundred of the donors reported roughly 300 Gb of sequence data and around 120 million unique TCR beta sequences obtained from 150 million to 200 million T cells. Approximately 300 gigabases of sequencing data and approximately 91 million unique TCR sequences made up an early release that covered around 640 HLA-typed donors. Using immunosequencing, the study profiled T cell repertoires from fewer than 850 subjects and related those repertoires to cytomegalovirus serostatus. Every repertoire in the discovery cohort had been generated on one and the same sequencing platform. Rather than using new phenotypic data, the later analysis identified candidate immune exposures from TCR beta sequences and from how often those sequences occurred across donors. High-throughput TCR immunosequencing, statistical association of individual TCRs with disease status, and machine learning were combined to predict cytomegalovirus infection status. The study was designed to test whether signatures of past pathogen exposure could be identified by cataloging public T cell receptors. HLA typing covered class I and class II loci at four-digit resolution. Across approximately 420 genotyped donors of the cohort, an average of approximately 200,000 unique TCR beta nucleotide sequences per donor were sequenced, and 15% to 20% of those sequences were non-productive. Because of strong linkage in the cohort, four or five DR-DQ haplotypes were treated as single units for association and clustering. A separate validation cohort of more than 100 different subjects was used in addition to the roughly 700-subject first cohort. The number of donors typed differed by locus, with about 629-640 for A, B, C, DRB1 and DQB1, roughly 520 for DQA1, nearly 610 for DPA1, and approximately 470 for DPB1. A later analysis re-examined previously published TCR beta repertoires from 600 to 700 donors and added high-resolution HLA genotyping to investigate patterns of TCR occurrence. An earlier analysis of approximately 580 of the donors used high-throughput TCR beta sequencing to judge whether each TCR beta V gene segment behaved as functional or pseudogenic. Donor age, sex, ethnicity and CMV serostatus were collected together with the repertoire data. Among the roughly 400 genotyped donors, more than 70% belonged to the genetic ancestry cluster associated with self-reported Caucasian donors. In a later genetic analysis, genome-wide SNP genotypes for about 65% of the 666 donors were used, and that subset was treated as a discovery cohort.

Library generation was performed with the immunoSEQ multiplex PCR assay. A mixture of 60 forward primers for TCR Vbeta segments and 13 reverse primers for TCR Jbeta segments was used in the multiplex PCR. The CDR3 region of rearranged TCR beta genes was amplified from genomic DNA by a multiplex PCR assay. The amplified TCR beta libraries were sequenced on the Illumina HiSeq System as 87-base-pair reads. On the study's bioinformatics: In a later analysis, about 80 million unique TCR beta chains were counted across the 500 to 700 repertoires, and roughly 11 million of these chains were shared by at least two donors. Raw reads were error-corrected and collapsed into unique sequences by a nearest-neighbor algorithm in which closely related sequences were merged to remove PCR and sequencing errors. To assign V, D and J gene segments, CDR3 sequences were aligned to IMGT reference sequences. For a sequence to be retained, a match of at least six nucleotides to both a V gene segment and a J gene segment was required. Rearrangements were classified as productive when the CDR3 lacked stop codons and remained in frame with V and J, and all other rearrangements were classified as non-productive. CDR3 was defined according to IMGT convention as the region running from the second conserved V-encoded cysteine to the conserved J-encoded phenylalanine. Sequences without an unambiguous match to a single V gene segment were excluded from the earlier analysis of a few hundred of the donors. An earlier analysis of 587 of the donors called V segments functional above 56.7% productive rearrangements and segregating when the between-donor standard deviation exceeded 5%. A statistical classification framework was built to diagnose cytomegalovirus status from the catalog of TCR beta chain sequences. A later analysis assigned V and J genes by comparing TCR nucleotide sequences with IMGT/GENE-DB human TR gene sequences. The TCRdist pipeline was used in a later analysis to assign CDR3 sequences and most-parsimonious VDJ recombination scenarios. In a later analysis, each TCR beta chain was defined by its CDR3 amino acid sequence together with its V-gene family, and reads lacking a unique V-gene family were excluded. In a later analysis, 450 to 600 highly shared, low-generation-probability nucleotide sequences were removed to address suspected cross-contamination and a sequencing artifact. In a later analysis, a clonal expansion index was calculated for each public chain from normalized within-repertoire ranks of inferred template counts. In a later analysis, generation probabilities were computed with a VDJ recombination model fitted to out-of-frame rearrangements, and the resulting probabilities were checked against IGoR. Hypergeometric tests were used in a later analysis to score TCR-TCR, TCR-HLA and TCR-CMV co-occurrence, with a repertoire-size bias correction applied to the TCR pairs. In a later analysis, false discovery rates were estimated by permuting HLA or CMV assignments 20 times. In a later analysis, co-occurring TCRs were grouped with DBSCAN, and TCRdist sequence similarity was added when clustering was performed within HLA-allele-positive subsets. Co-occurrence clustering excluded repertoires with fewer than 30,000 or more than 120,000 public chains, plus five with anomalous nucleotide sharing. TCRdb's version of the immuneACCESS table is confined to in-frame rearrangements and falls short of the full clone set. An unresolved V gene accounts for under half of the shortfall where checked; the remainder is of unknown origin. That table is the source of V, J and clone size, and D and trimming were worked out from the DNA. Across this sample there are some 120,000 clones, with roughly four fifths seen only once. Jointly, the top ten make up 1.6% of the sample.

Points the paper makes about the study in general: Most TCR sequences were seen in very few donors, while some public TCRs were found in many individuals. A cluster of highly shared sequence variants was judged likely to represent a technical artifact of the sequencing pipeline. Because some donors lacked HLA typing at each locus, the association tests relied only on the typed subset. A further reported finding was that TCR beta sequences accurately predicted the HLA-A and HLA-B alleles for most subjects in the first cohort. Cytomegalovirus status was reported to be diagnosed by the classifier with high specificity and sensitivity in both the original and validation cohorts. In an earlier analysis of some 500 of the donors, most TCR beta V segments appeared in productive rearrangements about 90% or about 30% of the time, broadly matching IMGT annotations. It was suggested by the authors that the approach could potentially be generalized to other disease states and immunological phenotypes. Sequencing depth was assumed to be roughly uniform across donors in the presence/absence analyses, though that assumption may not hold. In a later genetic analysis, a missense DCLRE1C variant was associated with V-gene and J-gene trimming of TCR beta chains, and the association was replicated in an independent cohort. A few of the identified cytomegalovirus-associated TCR beta chains were confirmed in vitro to be specific for cytomegalovirus antigens. Only TCR beta chains were sequenced in this cohort, and the absence of alpha or paired-chain data limited detectable features. According to a later analysis, most CMV-associated TCR beta chains appeared to be HLA-restricted, and the HLA associations seemed to be driven largely by CMV exposure. At a false discovery rate of 0.05, a later analysis linked around 15,000 TCR beta sequences to specific HLA alleles. Several of the top co-occurrence clusters appeared to be linked to parvovirus B19, influenza, CMV and Epstein-Barr virus, according to a later analysis. Correlated functional status among segregating V segments might reflect linkage disequilibrium, but an unknown experimental factor could not be ruled out. CMV serostatus was the only immune exposure information available for the cohort. In the study, 150 to 200 TCR beta chains were listed as associated with cytomegalovirus. Compared with equally common non-associated chains, HLA-associated TCR beta chains in a later analysis were more clonally expanded and had lower generation probabilities. Compared with the 666-donor mean, donors in an Asian-associated ancestry cluster had fewer N-insertions in productive TCRs, according to a later genetic analysis. According to a later analysis, TCR association rates differed among HLA loci, with DRB1 alleles showing the most associated TCRs and HLA-C alleles showing the fewest. The earlier analysis of 587 of the donors excluded 15 to 20 rarely observed V segments, including chromosome 9 orphons, because counts were too low. When HLA alleles, especially DR and DQ, strongly co-occurred, TCR associations were difficult to assign to individual alleles. The 87-base-pair reads could not distinguish some IMGT-functional V segments, including TRBV6-2 and TRBV6-3, so those segments were excluded.

This clonotype was sampled from a woman between 18 and 29 years old in good health and CMV-seronegative. This chain is built from TRBV9 and TRBJ1-6; a stretch of 11 junction bases matches TRBD1. Sample: PBMCs. The DNA sequence is TGTGCCAGCAGCGTAGCTCCAGGGACAGGGGGTTCACCCCTCCACTTT. It translates as CASSVAPGTGGSPLHF.